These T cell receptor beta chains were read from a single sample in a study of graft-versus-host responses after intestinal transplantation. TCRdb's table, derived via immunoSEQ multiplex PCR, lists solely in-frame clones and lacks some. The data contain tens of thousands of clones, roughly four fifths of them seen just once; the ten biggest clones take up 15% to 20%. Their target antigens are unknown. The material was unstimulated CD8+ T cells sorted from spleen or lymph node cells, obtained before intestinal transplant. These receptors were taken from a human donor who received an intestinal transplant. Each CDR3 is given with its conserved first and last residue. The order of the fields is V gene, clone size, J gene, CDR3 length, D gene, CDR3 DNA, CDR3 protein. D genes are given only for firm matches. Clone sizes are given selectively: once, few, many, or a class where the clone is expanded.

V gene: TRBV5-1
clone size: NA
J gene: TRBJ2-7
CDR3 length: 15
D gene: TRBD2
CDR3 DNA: TGCGCCAGCAGCCTTGGACTAGCGGGAGTGTACGAGCAGTACTTC
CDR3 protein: CASSLGLAGVYEQYF

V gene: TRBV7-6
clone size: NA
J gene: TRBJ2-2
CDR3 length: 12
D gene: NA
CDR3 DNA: TGTGCCAGCAGCTTCGTTACCGGGGAGCTGTTTTTT
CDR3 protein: CASSFVTGELFF

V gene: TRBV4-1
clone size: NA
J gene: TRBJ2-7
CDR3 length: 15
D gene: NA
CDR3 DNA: TGCGCCAGCAGCCAAGAACTAGGTACACCCTACGAGCAGTACTTC
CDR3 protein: CASSQELGTPYEQYF

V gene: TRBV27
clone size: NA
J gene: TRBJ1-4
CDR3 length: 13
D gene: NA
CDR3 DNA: TGTGCCAGCAGTTTATTTAGAGGGGAAAAACTGTTTTTT
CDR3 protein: CASSLFRGEKLFF

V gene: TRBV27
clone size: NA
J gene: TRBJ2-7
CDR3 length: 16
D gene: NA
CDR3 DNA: TGTGCCAGCAGTTTAGGAGGGGGGGCCCGGGGACACGAGCAGTACTTC
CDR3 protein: CASSLGGGARGHEQYF

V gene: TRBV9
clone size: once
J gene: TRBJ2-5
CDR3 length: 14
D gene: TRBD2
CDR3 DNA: TGTGCCAGCAGCTCATGGGCGGGGGGGGAGACCCAGTACTTC
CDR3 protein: CASSSWAGGETQYF

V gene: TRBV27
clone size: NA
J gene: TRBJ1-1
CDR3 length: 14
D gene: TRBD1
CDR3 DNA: TGTGCCAGCAGTTTAGGGACAGAAGTCACTGAAGCTTTCTTT
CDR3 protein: CASSLGTEVTEAFF

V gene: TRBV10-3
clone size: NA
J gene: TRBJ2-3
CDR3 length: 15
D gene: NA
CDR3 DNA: TGTGCCATCAGTGGGCTTCGACTAGGCACAGATACGCAGTATTTT
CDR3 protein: CAISGLRLGTDTQYF

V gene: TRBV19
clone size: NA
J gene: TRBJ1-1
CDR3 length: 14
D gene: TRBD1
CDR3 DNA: TGTGCCAGTAGCGTGACAGGGATGAACACTGAAGCTTTCTTT
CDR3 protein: CASSVTGMNTEAFF

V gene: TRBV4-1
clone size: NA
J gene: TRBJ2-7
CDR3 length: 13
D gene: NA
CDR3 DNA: TGCGCCAGCTCCAGTGAGGGCCGTTCCAAGCAGTACTTC
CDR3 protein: CASSSEGRSKQYF

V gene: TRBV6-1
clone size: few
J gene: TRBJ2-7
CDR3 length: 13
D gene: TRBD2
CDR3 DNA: TGTGCCAGCACCTGGACTAGCGGTTACGAGCAGTACTTC
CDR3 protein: CASTWTSGYEQYF

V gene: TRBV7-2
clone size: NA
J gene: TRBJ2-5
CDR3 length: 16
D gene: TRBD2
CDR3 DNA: TGTGCCAGCAGCTCCCGACTAGCGGTCCACCAAGAGACCCAGTACTTC
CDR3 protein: CASSSRLAVHQETQYF

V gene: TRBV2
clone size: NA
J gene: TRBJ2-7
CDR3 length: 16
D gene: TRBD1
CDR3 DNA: TGTGCCAGCAGTGAAATGGACAGGGTGCCCTCCTACGAGCAGTACTTC
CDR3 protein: CASSEMDRVPSYEQYF

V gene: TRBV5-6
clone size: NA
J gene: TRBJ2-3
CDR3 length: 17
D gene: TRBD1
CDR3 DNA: TGTGCCAGCAGCTTGGCCCGTCAGGGGGCGCGGGCAGATACGCAGTATTTT
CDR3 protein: CASSLARQGARADTQYF

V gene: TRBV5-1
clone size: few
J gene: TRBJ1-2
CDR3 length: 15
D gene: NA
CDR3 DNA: TGCGCCAGCAGCGACCGGGACACCTCTAACTATGGCTACACCTTC
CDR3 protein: CASSDRDTSNYGYTF

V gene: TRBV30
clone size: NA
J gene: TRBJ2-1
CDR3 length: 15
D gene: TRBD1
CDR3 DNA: TGTGCCTGCACGAAGCCCGCGGCAGGGGGCAATGAGCAGTTCTTC
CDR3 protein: CACTKPAAGGNEQFF

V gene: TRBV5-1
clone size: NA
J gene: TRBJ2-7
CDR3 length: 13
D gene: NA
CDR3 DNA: TGCGCCAGCAGGATCCGGGACACCTACGAGCAGTACTTC
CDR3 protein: CASRIRDTYEQYF

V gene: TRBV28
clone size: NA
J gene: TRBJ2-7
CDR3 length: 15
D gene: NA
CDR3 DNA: TGTGCCAGCAGTCAAACAGGGAGCCACGACTATGAGCAGTACTTC
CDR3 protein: CASSQTGSHDYEQYF

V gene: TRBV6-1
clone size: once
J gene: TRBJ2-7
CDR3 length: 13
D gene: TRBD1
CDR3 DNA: TGTGCCAGCAGCCGGGACAGGTCCTACGAGCAGTACTTC
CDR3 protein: CASSRDRSYEQYF

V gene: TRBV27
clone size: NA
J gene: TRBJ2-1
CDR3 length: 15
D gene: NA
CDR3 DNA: TGTGCCAGCAGTCCCTATGAGGGTCTTTTAAATGAGCAGTTCTTC
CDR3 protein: CASSPYEGLLNEQFF

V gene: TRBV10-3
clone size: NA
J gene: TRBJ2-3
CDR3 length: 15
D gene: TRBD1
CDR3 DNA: TGTGCCATCAGGCCCGGGACAGGGACCACAGATACGCAGTATTTT
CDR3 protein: CAIRPGTGTTDTQYF

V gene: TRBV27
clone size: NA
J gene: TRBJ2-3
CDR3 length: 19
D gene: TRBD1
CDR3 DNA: TGTGCCAGCAGTCTCCGTGCGGACAGGGAGTTTAGGAGGCCAGATACGCAGTATTTT
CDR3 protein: CASSLRADREFRRPDTQYF

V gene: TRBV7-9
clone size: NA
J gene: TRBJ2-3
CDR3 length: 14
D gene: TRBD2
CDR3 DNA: TGTGCCAGCAGCTTAGAGCGGGAGTGGGATACGCAGTATTTT
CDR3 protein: CASSLEREWDTQYF

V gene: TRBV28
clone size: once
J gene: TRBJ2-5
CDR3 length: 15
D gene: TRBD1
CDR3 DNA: TGTGCCAGCAGTTTAGGGGACAGGGAGGGGGAGACCCAGTACTTC
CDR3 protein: CASSLGDREGETQYF

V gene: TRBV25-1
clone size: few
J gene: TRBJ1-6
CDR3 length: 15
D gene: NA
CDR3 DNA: TGTGCCAGCGTAGAGACAGTCCCCCATAATTCACCCCTCCACTTT
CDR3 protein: CASVETVPHNSPLHF

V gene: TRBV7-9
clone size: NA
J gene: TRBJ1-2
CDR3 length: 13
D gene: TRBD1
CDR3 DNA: TGTGCCAGCAGCTTAGCGGGACAGGATGGATTCACCTTC
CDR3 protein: CASSLAGQDGFTF

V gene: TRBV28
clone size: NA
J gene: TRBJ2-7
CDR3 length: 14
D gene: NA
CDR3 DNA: TGTGCCAGCACTTTGAGGGGGAACTCCTACGAGCAGTACTTC
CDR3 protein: CASTLRGNSYEQYF

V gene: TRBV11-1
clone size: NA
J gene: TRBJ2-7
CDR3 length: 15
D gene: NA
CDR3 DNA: TGTGCCAGCAGCCCAGCATCAAGGGGTCGCCACGAGCAGTACTTC
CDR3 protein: CASSPASRGRHEQYF

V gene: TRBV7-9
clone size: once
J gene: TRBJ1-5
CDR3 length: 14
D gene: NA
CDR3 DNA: TGTGCCAGCAGCCCCCAGGGAAGCAATCAGCCCCAGCATTTT
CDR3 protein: CASSPQGSNQPQHF

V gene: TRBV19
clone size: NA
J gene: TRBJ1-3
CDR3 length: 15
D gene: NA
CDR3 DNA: TGTGCCAGTAGTTCTTCTACAGGGACTGGAAACACCATATATTTT
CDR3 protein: CASSSSTGTGNTIYF

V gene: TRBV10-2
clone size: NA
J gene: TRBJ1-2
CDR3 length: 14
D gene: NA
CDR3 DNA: TGCGCCAGCAGTGAGGCGACAGTCTACTATGGCTACACCTTC
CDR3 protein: CASSEATVYYGYTF

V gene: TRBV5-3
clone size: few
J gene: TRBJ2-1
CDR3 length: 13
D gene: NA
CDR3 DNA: TGTGCCAGCAGCTTGGAGCCCCCTTATGAGCAGTTCTTC
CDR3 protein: CASSLEPPYEQFF

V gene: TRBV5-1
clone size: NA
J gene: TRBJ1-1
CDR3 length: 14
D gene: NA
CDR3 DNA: TGCGCCAGCAGTTACGACAGTGTGAACACTGAAGCTTTCTTT
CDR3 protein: CASSYDSVNTEAFF

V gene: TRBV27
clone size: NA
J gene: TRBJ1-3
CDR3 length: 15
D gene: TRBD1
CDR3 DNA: TGTGCCAGCAGACAGGGGACGTACTCTGGAAACACCATATATTTT
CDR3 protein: CASRQGTYSGNTIYF

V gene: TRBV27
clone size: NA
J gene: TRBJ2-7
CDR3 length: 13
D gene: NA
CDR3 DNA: TGTGCCAGCAGTTTCGGGGTCTCCTACGAGCAGTACTTC
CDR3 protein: CASSFGVSYEQYF

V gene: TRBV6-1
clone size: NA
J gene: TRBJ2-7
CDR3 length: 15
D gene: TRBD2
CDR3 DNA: TGTGCCAGCAGTCTAGCGGGAACCCCCTCCTACGAGCAGTACTTC
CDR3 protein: CASSLAGTPSYEQYF

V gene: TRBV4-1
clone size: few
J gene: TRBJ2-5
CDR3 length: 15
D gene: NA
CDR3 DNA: TGCGCCAGCAGCCAAGATCCGAGGTTCCAAGAGACCCAGTACTTC
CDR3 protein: CASSQDPRFQETQYF

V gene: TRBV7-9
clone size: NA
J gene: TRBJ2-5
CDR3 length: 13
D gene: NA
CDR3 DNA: TGTGCCAGCAGTCCCAGGGCGAGAGAGACCCAGTACTTC
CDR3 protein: CASSPRARETQYF

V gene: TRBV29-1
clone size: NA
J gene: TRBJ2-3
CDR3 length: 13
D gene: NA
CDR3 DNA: TGCAGCGCAAGGATGCGGGGCACAGATACGCAGTATTTT
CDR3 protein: CSARMRGTDTQYF

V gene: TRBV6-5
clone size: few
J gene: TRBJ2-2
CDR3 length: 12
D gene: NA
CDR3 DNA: TGTGCCAGCAGTTACGTCGGCGGGGAGCTGTTTTTT
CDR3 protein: CASSYVGGELFF

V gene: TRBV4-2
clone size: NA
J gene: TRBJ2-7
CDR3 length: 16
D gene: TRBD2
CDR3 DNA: TGTGCCAGCAGCCAAGTAACCGGGACTAGCGGGGGTGAGCAGTACTTC
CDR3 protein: CASSQVTGTSGGEQYF

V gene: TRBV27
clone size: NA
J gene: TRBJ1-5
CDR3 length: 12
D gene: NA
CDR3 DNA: TGTGCCAGCAGCCGAAGGGGCCAGCCCCAGCATTTT
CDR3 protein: CASSRRGQPQHF

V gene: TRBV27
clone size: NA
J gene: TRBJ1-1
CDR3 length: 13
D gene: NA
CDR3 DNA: TGTGCCAGCAGGACAGATCTTAGTGTTGAAGCTTTCTTT
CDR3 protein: CASRTDLSVEAFF

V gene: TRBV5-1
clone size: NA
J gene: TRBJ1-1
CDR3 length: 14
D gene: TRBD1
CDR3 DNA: TGCGCCAGCAGGGAGGGACAGGGCAACACTGAAGCTTTCTTT
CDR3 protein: CASREGQGNTEAFF

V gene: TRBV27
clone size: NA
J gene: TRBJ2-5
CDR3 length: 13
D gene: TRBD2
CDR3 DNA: TGTGCCAGCAGTTCGGGGGGCCAAGAGACCCAGTACTTC
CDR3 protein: CASSSGGQETQYF

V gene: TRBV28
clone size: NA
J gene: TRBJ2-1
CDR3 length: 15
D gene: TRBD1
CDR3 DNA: TGTGCCAGCATCGCGGGACAGGGGGCAGGGTATGAGCAGTTCTTC
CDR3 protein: CASIAGQGAGYEQFF

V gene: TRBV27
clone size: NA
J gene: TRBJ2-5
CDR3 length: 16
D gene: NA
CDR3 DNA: TGTGCCAGCAGTTTCTTCGGGGGGCTAAAACAAGAGACCCAGTACTTC
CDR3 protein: CASSFFGGLKQETQYF